Described below is a single TCR beta chain sequence and its context. Its target is unknown. The data are from a study of OX40 agonist ivuxolimab in advanced cancers. Across the study: Mean age about 60 years, range about 20 to 79; around 80% male. Participants could have had prior anti-PD-1, anti-PD-L1 or anti-CTLA-4 therapy, and around 40% had some. Study-wide results and caveats: Patients who responded partially at 0.1-3.0 mg/kg showed clonal expansion ranking among the lowest. Antigens targeted by the expanded peripheral T cells were not determined.

Libraries were prepared by immunoSEQ multiplex PCR; TCRdb keeps only in-frame clonotypes and omits some of them. In the table there are fewer than 25,000 clones, roughly 84% of which are singletons. The germline V gene encodes CDR1 WNHNN and CDR2 SYGVQD (reference sequence). The CDR3 runs to 12 residues. V lost 8 bases to trimming and J lost 9 bases; unmatched junction nucleotides: 7. The TCR sequence derives from an adult with an advanced solid tumor such as melanoma, head and neck, liver or kidney cancer. This rearrangement joins TRBV10-1 to TRBJ2-1; 7 nucleotides line up with TRBD1. The sample here was CD4+ or CD8+ T cells sorted from blood, taken in a trial of the OX40 agonist ivuxolimab. CDR3 sequence: CASEGTVGEQFF. The CDR3 region has the DNA TGCGCCAGCGAAGGGACAGTTGGTGAGCAGTTCTTC.